Listed below are T cell receptor beta chains from one sample, sequenced in a study of blood T cell repertoires in COVID-19. Here immunoSEQ multiplex PCR was the method, and the copy in TCRdb shows in-frame clones only, minus some. The profile shows 110,000 or so clones, approximately 84% of them singletons. The specimen sequenced was peripheral blood. The receptors originated from a man over 45 with acute or convalescent COVID-19. CDR3s include the opening cysteine and the closing phenylalanine or tryptophan. The order of the fields is clone size, V gene, J gene, D gene, CDR3 DNA, CDR3 protein. D genes are given only for firm matches. Rows may omit the clone size; those that give it use once, few, many or a size class.

few	TRBV4-1	TRBJ1-3	TRBD1	TGCGCCAGCAGCCAAGATTTTTCCGGACAGGGGAGGAGAAACACCATATATTTT	CASSQDFSGQGRRNTIYF
-	TRBV10-3	TRBJ1-1	TRBD1	TGTGCCATCAGCGACAGGGAAGGAGTTGGCACTGAAGCTTTCTTT	CAISDREGVGTEAFF
-	TRBV6-5	TRBJ1-1	-	TGTGCCAGCACCAGGGGAGACACTGAAGCTTTCTTT	CASTRGDTEAFF
-	TRBV5-4	TRBJ2-3	TRBD2	TGTGCCAGCAGCCTGGAGCGGGGGAGACCCCCGGGTACGCAGTATTTT	CASSLERGRPPGTQYF
-	TRBV6-1	TRBJ2-1	-	TGTGCCAGCAGTGAAGCACTAGCAGGCTCCTACAATGAGCAGTTCTTC	CASSEALAGSYNEQFF
-	TRBV7-2	TRBJ2-1	-	TGTGCCAGCAGCTTAGTAGGAGGGTCATTCCGAGTCTACAATGAGCAGTTCTTC	CASSLVGGSFRVYNEQFF
-	TRBV5-1	TRBJ2-7	-	TGCGCCAGCAGCTTGCATCTGGGGGCGGAAGGCGGCGAGCAGTACTTC	CASSLHLGAEGGEQYF
-	TRBV30	TRBJ2-3	TRBD1	TGTGCCTGGAGTCCGGGACAGGGGATAGATACGCAGTATTTT	CAWSPGQGIDTQYF
-	TRBV28	TRBJ2-7	-	TGTGCCAGCAGGGTCGGACAGCCCTACGAGCAGTACTTC	CASRVGQPYEQYF
-	TRBV4-1	TRBJ2-5	TRBD2	TGCGCCAGCAGCCAACTAGCGGGGATTCCGGAGACCCAGTACTTC	CASSQLAGIPETQYF
-	TRBV5-4	TRBJ1-2	TRBD1	TGTGCCAGCAGCTCCCCTGGACAGGGGGGCTACACCTTC	CASSSPGQGGYTF
few	TRBV9	TRBJ2-7	TRBD1	TGTGCCAGCAGCCCAGGGGGTTACGAGCAGTACTTC	CASSPGGYEQYF
once	TRBV29-1	TRBJ2-7	TRBD1	TGCAGCGTGTTTACAGGGGGCGAACTCTCCGAGCAGTACTTC	CSVFTGGELSEQYF
-	TRBV5-4	TRBJ2-1	TRBD2	TGTGCCAGCAGCCTCCCGAGCGGGGGGGCCAATGAGCAGTTCTTC	CASSLPSGGANEQFF
-	TRBV6-1	TRBJ1-2	-	TGTGCCAGCAGTGAATCCCCAGGCTTTCAGAGTAACTATGGCTACACCTTC	CASSESPGFQSNYGYTF
-	TRBV5-1	TRBJ1-5	TRBD1	TGCGCCAGCAGCTTGGGGACAGGGGGGCCCTTGGAGCCCCAGCATTTT	CASSLGTGGPLEPQHF
-	TRBV19	TRBJ1-2	-	TGTGCCAGTAGTATAGCCGGCCGGGAGAGCTATGGCTACACCTTC	CASSIAGRESYGYTF
-	TRBV5-1	TRBJ1-6	-	TGCGCCAGCAGCTTGGTAGGGCGGGAGTCACCCCTCCACTTT	CASSLVGRESPLHF
-	TRBV10-3	TRBJ2-3	TRBD1	TGTGCCATCGATGACAGGGGATCAGATACGCAGTATTTT	CAIDDRGSDTQYF
few	TRBV11-1	TRBJ1-1	-	TGTGCCAGCAGCTTCAACAGGAACACTGAAGCTTTCTTT	CASSFNRNTEAFF
-	TRBV5-3	TRBJ2-1	-	TGTGCCAGAAGCCCACATTCCGGAGCCCTTGAGGCCTACAATGAGCAGTTCTTC	CARSPHSGALEAYNEQFF
-	TRBV19	TRBJ2-3	TRBD2	TGTGCCAGTAGTATTGCCCAGCGGGGGGGCGAGGATACGCAGTATTTT	CASSIAQRGGEDTQYF